The 9 T cell receptor beta chains below were found in one sample sequenced in a study of OX40 agonist ivuxolimab in advanced cancers. Sequencing was performed with immunoSEQ multiplex PCR; in TCRdb, only in-frame clones are kept and a portion is missing. Of tens of thousands of clones in the sample, around 81% were seen once. Material: CD4+ or CD8+ T cells sorted from blood, obtained in a trial of the OX40 agonist ivuxolimab. These receptors all stem from an adult with an advanced solid tumor such as melanoma, head and neck, liver or kidney cancer.

This clone was seen a single time. This rearrangement joins TRBV7-8 to TRBJ2-5; a possible D gene is TRBD1 (6 bases). The V gene lost 6 bases and the J gene lost 5 bases, with 16 bases spanning the gap. CDR1 is SGHVS and CDR2 is FQNEAQ in the germline V gene. The CDR3 extends over 14 amino acids. For the CDR3, the DNA is TGTGCCAGCAGAAAACCACAGGGCGGGGAGACCCAGTACTTC. Its protein product is CASRKPQGGETQYF.

The J gene is TRBJ2-1, the V gene TRBV27, with TRBD2 identical over 7 bases. There are 14 residues in the CDR3. The V and J ends lost 0 bases and 7 bases, in that order; junction bases with no gene match: 3. Germline V lookup: CDR1 MNHEY, CDR2 SMNVEV (reference sequence). CDR3 protein: CASSLSLAANEQFF. CDR3 coding DNA: TGTGCCAGCAGTTTATCGCTAGCGGCGAATGAGCAGTTCTTC.

For the CDR3, the DNA is TGCAGCCAGAGGGACGGGAAAGAGACCCAGTACTTC. This gives the protein CSQRDGKETQYF. V is TRBV29-1 and J is TRBJ2-5; D possibly matches TRBD1 or TRBD2 (5 bases each). The CDR3 runs to 12 residues. Germline V gives CDR1 SQVTM, CDR2 ANQGSEA. The V end lost 8 bases, the J end lost 3 bases, and 13 bases lay between the germline ends.

The V gene is TRBV11-3, the J gene TRBJ2-1, with 8 bases lining up with TRBD1. Germline-derived CDR1 and CDR2 are SGHNT and YENEEA. Trimming took 4 bases from V and 6 from J; bases not matched to a gene: 8. The CDR3 contains 15 residues. CDR3 protein: CASSYDRGFSNEQFF. CDR3 DNA sequence: TGTGCCAGCAGCTATGACAGGGGCTTCTCCAATGAGCAGTTCTTC.

This chain connects TRBV19 to TRBJ2-3, with D perhaps given as TRBD1 or TRBD2 (5 bases each). This CDR3 has 15 amino acids. The V gene's germline CDR1 is LNHDA and CDR2 SQIVND (reference sequence). The ends were cut back, 1 base at V and 5 bases at J, with 13 bases in the middle. Written as DNA, the CDR3 is TGTGCCAGTAGTATAGGGTCGGGGCTCGGAGATACGCAGTATTTT. Translation: CASSIGSGLGDTQYF.

The chain carries TRBV2 and TRBJ2-1; no firm D call. V was shortened by 7 bases and J by 4 bases, with 8 bases between the two germline ends. CDR3 length: 12 amino acids. Germline CDR1 reads SNHLY; CDR2 reads FYNNEI. This CDR3 reads CASTIEYNEQFF. Here the CDR3 DNA reads TGTGCCAGCACCATTGAATACAATGAGCAGTTCTTC.

This sequence joins TRBV4-3 and TRBJ2-2; D unclear. Germline CDR1 and CDR2: LGHNA and YSLEER. The ends were cut back, 0 bases at V and 6 bases at J, with 11 bases in the middle. The CDR3 is 15 residues long. The CDR3 nucleotides read TGCGCCAGCAGCCAAGATCGGGTAGCCCCCGGGGAGCTGTTTTTT. It translates to CASSQDRVAPGELFF.

The J gene is TRBJ2-3, the V gene TRBV28, with no clear D. The germline V and J ends were trimmed by 5 bases and 4 bases, with 19 bases remaining between them. The CDR3 sequence is 16 residues long. The V gene's germline CDR1 is MDHEN and CDR2 SYDVKM. CDR3 DNA sequence: TGTGCCAGCAGTCTCCTCCAAAGGAAGGGCGCAGATACGCAGTATTTT. Amino acids: CASSLLQRKGADTQYF.

The chain recombines TRBV6-1 with TRBJ2-7; D not certain. This CDR3 is 11 amino acids long. Trimming took off 5 bases at V and 3 bases at J, with 5 bases between the two ends. Germline V gene data show CDR1 as MNHNS and CDR2 as SASEGT. DNA of the CDR3: TGTGCCAGCAGTTATTACTACGAGCAGTACTTC. It translates to CASSYYYEQYF.